Included here is one T cell receptor beta chain sequence, with context. What it binds is unknown. This sample was taken from a study of T cells expressing NK-cell markers. Study in general: Of eight sequenced donors, seven were HCMV-seropositive and one HCMV-seronegative. Study-level findings and limits: The contribution of dominant NKG2C+ clonotypes to CD8+ T cells in roughly 6 donors was roughly 1.0-7.5%. The same clonotypes also predominated in the CD3+CD56-NKG2C+ fraction of a handful of donors.

For TCR beta, cDNA was produced by 5'RACE template switching with UMIs. TCRdb re-called the 5' RACE reads and gives one entry per CDR3 protein, without DNA. The sample's table shows some 450,000 distinct CDR3 sequences. The CDR3 length is 16 residues. From germline, CDR1 is MDHEN and CDR2 SYDVKM. The genes are TRBV28 and TRBJ2-2; TCRdb proposes TRBD1, but this gene call is untestable without DNA. This clonotype originated in a woman aged 18-69 years in good health. The sample comprised blood T cells: a sorted CD56 or NKG2C T cell subset, CD4+ or CD8+ T cells, or bulk PBMC T cells (not recorded which). CDR3 region: CASSSPGQAGSGELFF.